What follows are 20 T cell receptor beta chains derived from one specimen sequenced in a study of T-cell reconstitution after alpha-beta-depleted transplantation in children. During its preparation, the TCRbeta library received unique molecular identifiers. TCRdb processed the PCR reads anew with MiXCR; each CDR3 protein has one entry. The table has about 190,000 distinct CDR3 sequences, around 10% seen once. The sample consisted of PBMCs, taken before TCRalphabeta/CD19-depleted stem cell transplant. These TCRs come from a boy younger than 10 with acute myeloid leukemia, due to receive a stem cell transplant.

Many counts were recorded for this clonotype. V gene TRBV6-5 combines with J gene TRBJ2-1; D unresolved. This CDR3 has 15 residues. V lost 0 bases to trimming and J lost 2 bases, with 8 bases between them. Germline V gives CDR1 MNHEY, CDR2 SVGAGI. CDR3 residues: CASSYSDATYNEQFF. The DNA of the CDR3 is TGTGCCAGCAGTTACTCCGACGCAACCTACAATGAGCAGTTCTTC.

This clonotype was seen repeatedly, ten times or more. J is TRBJ2-5 and V is TRBV6-5; a possible D gene is TRBD1 (6 bases). The germline V and J ends were trimmed by 0 bases and 0 bases, with 17 bases remaining between them. The CDR3 runs 18 residues. Germline V gives CDR1 MNHEY, CDR2 SVGAGI. The CDR3 sequence is CASSYSIASRGDQETQYF. Here the CDR3 DNA reads TGTGCCAGCAGTTACTCCATCGCTAGCAGGGGAGACCAAGAGACCCAGTACTTC.

This clonotype showed up many times. This chain uses TRBV20-1 with TRBJ1-5; 10 nucleotides align to TRBD1. The CDR3 is made up of 15 amino acids. Per the germline V gene, CDR1 is DFQATT and CDR2 is SNEGSKA (reference sequence). The J segment lost 5 bases and the V segment lost 6 bases, leaving 10 bases of the junction unmatched. The CDR3 nucleotides are TGCAGTGCCAGAAAGGACAGGGGGTACGATCAGCCCCAGCATTTT. Encoded protein: CSARKDRGYDQPQHF.

The sample holds many counts of this clonotype. The genes are TRBV20-1 and TRBJ1-5; D may be TRBD1 (6 bases). Trimming left V 0 bases short and J 2 bases short, with 11 bases between. The germline gives CDR1 DFQATT, CDR2 SNEGSKA (reference sequence). The CDR3 length is 15 residues. The CDR3 DNA reads TGCAGTGCTAGAGAAAGTTCAGGGGGCAATCAGCCCCAGCATTTT. Its translation is CSARESSGGNQPQHF.

The chain couples TRBV5-1 to TRBJ1-4, with TRBD1 matching 8 bases. The CDR3 totals 15 residues. Germline lookup yields CDR1 SGHRS and CDR2 YFSETQ. V was pared by 4 bases and J by 7 bases, with 9 bases of the junction left unmatched. CDR3 sequence: CASSPTGVETEKLFF. In nucleotides, the CDR3 is TGCGCCAGCAGCCCGACAGGGGTGGAGACTGAAAAACTGTTTTTT.

This clonotype was seen at least ten times. The chain combines TRBV7-9 with TRBJ2-1, with D unclear. This CDR3 has 13 amino acids. Trimming left V 5 bases short and J 5 bases short, with 10 bases between. Germline CDR1 and CDR2: SEHNR and FQNEAQ (reference sequence). CDR3 DNA: TGTGCCAGCAGCCCACCAGAGGACAATGAGCAGTTCTTC. This translates into CASSPPEDNEQFF.

This clonotype came up many times. V gene TRBV7-8 combines with J gene TRBJ2-5, with D perhaps TRBD2 (7 bases). Germline V gives CDR1 SGHVS, CDR2 FQNEAQ. The CDR3 is made up of 15 amino acids. The V end lost 3 bases, the J end lost 5 bases, and 16 bases lay between the germline ends. The CDR3 DNA sequence: TGTGCCAGCAGCTTGGGGCGGGGGCGGGGGGAGACCCAGTACTTC. This sequence encodes CASSLGRGRGETQYF.

Ten or more counts support this clonotype. The V gene is TRBV3-1, the J gene TRBJ2-7; 7 positions match TRBD1. This CDR3 has 16 amino acids. Germline CDR1 and CDR2: LGHDT and YNNKEL (reference sequence). Unmatched junction bases numbered 11, after V lost 3 bases and J lost 3 bases. This CDR3 reads CASSQTAIQGFYEQYF. The CDR3, as DNA: TGTGCCAGCAGCCAGACCGCGATACAGGGGTTCTACGAGCAGTACTTC.

This clonotype was seen many times. The CDR3 coding sequence is TGCAGCGTTGCGCAGGGGGGAGACATTCAGTACTTC. This codes for CSVAQGGDIQYF. The V gene is TRBV29-1, the J gene TRBJ2-4, with D maybe TRBD1 (7 bases). The CDR3 consists of 12 residues. Trimming cost V 4 bases and J 8 bases, with 12 bases left between them. Germline CDR1 and CDR2: SQVTM and ANQGSEA.

In its sample, this clonotype was seen many times. The rearrangement links TRBV5-1 to TRBJ2-1; TRBD1 or TRBD2 may be the D gene (5 bases each). Between the trimmed V and J ends, which lost 0 bases and 2 bases, there was a span of 18 bases. The germline V gene encodes CDR1 SGHRS and CDR2 YFSETQ. The CDR3 sequence is 18 residues long. DNA for the CDR3: TGCGCCAGCAGCTTGGGATCAGGGCTAGCATCGGCCTACAATGAGCAGTTCTTC. Amino acids: CASSLGSGLASAYNEQFF.

The chain carries TRBV11-2 and TRBJ2-2, with a possible D match to TRBD2 (6 bases). The CDR3 runs 16 residues. V dropped 1 base and J dropped 0 bases, with 9 bases sitting between them. Germline V gene sequence: CDR1 SGHAT, CDR2 FQNNGV. Written as DNA, the CDR3 is TGTGCCAGCAGCTTAGTCAGGGACTCGAACACCGGGGAGCTGTTTTTT. Amino acid sequence: CASSLVRDSNTGELFF.

This clonotype showed up many times. This rearrangement joins TRBV4-1 to TRBJ2-1; TRBD1 aligns across 9 bases. V was pared by 6 bases and J by 8 bases, with 2 bases of the junction left unmatched. This CDR3 is 12 amino acids long. Germline V gene lookup returns CDR1 MGHRA and CDR2 YSYEKL. The CDR3 here is CASRWTGDEQFF. The CDR3 nucleotides are TGCGCCAGCAGGTGGACAGGGGATGAGCAGTTCTTC.

In this sample, this clonotype turned up many times. The chain joins TRBV10-2 to TRBJ2-1, with TRBD2 identical over 10 bases. Germline-derived CDR1 and CDR2 are WSHSY and SAAADI. The ends lost 6 bases at V and 4 bases at J; junction bases unmatched: 6. CDR3 size: 15 residues. Written as DNA, the CDR3 is TGCGCCAGCAGCAAAGGGACTAGCGAATACAATGAGCAGTTCTTC. Amino acid sequence: CASSKGTSEYNEQFF.

This clonotype was found many times. This chain joins TRBV27 and TRBJ1-2; TRBD1 matches at 7 bases. The CDR3 contains 13 residues. Germline assignment: CDR1 MNHEY and CDR2 SMNVEV (reference sequence). The V segment lost 6 bases and the J segment 8 bases; nucleotides outside the gene matches: 9. In DNA, the CDR3 is TGTGCCAGCAGAAGAGACAGGGCCACCGGCTACACCTTC. This sequence encodes CASRRDRATGYTF.

Ten or more counts support this clonotype. The V gene is TRBV4-2, the J gene TRBJ2-1; no clear D. This CDR3 is built from 13 residues. Germline CDR1 is LGHNA and CDR2 is YNFKEQ. V lost 4 bases to trimming and J lost 9 bases, with 13 bases between them. CDR3 region: CASSPHRTGEQFF. CDR3 DNA: TGTGCCAGCAGCCCTCACCGGACGGGTGAGCAGTTCTTC.

This clonotype was detected many times. The gene calls are TRBV7-9 and TRBJ1-4; no definite D call. Per germline, CDR1 SEHNR and CDR2 FQNEAQ (reference sequence). V was trimmed by 3 bases and J by 6 bases, leaving 11 bases between them. The CDR3 covers 14 residues. In DNA form, the CDR3 reads TGTGCCAGCAGCTTTGGGATTTTGGATGAAAAACTGTTTTTT. This sequence encodes CASSFGILDEKLFF. Drawing the rest from reference TRBV7-9 and TRBJ1-4, the complete variable domain is DTGVSQNPRHKITKRGQNVTFRCDPISEHNRLYWYRQTLGQGPEFLTYFQNEAQLEKSRLLSDRFSAERPKGSFSTLEIQRTEQGDSAMYLCASSFGILDEKLFFGSGTQLSVL.

This clonotype was seen many times. For the CDR3, the DNA is TGCAGTGCTAGGGAGGTTGGCTATGGCTACACCTTC. Translating it yields CSAREVGYGYTF. The chain uses TRBV20-1 and TRBJ1-2; D is uncertain. V was cut by 3 bases and J by 4 bases, with 9 bases left in between. The germline CDR1 and CDR2 sequences are DFQATT and SNEGSKA (reference sequence). This CDR3 has 12 amino acids.

This clonotype has ten or more counts. V is TRBV3-1 and J is TRBJ2-2; D is unresolved. Germline CDR1 LGHDT, CDR2 YNNKEL (reference sequence). Trimming removed 1 base at V and 13 bases at J, with 10 bases between. The CDR3 length is 12 residues. The CDR3 sequence is CASSQGTVLLFF. DNA for the CDR3: TGTGCCAGCAGCCAAGGAACGGTTCTGCTGTTTTTT. The full variable domain, with the rest looked up from reference TRBV3-1 and TRBJ2-2, is DTAVSQTPKYLVTQMGNDKSIKCEQNLGHDTMYWYKQDSKKFLKIMFSYNNKELIINETVPNRFSPKSPDKAHLNLHINSLELGDSAVYFCASSQGTVLLFFGEGSRLTVL.

For this clonotype: The germline gene is not matched at one end of the junction; a read error may be the cause. The chain links TRBV12-3 or TRBV12-4 to TRBJ2-4; D may be TRBD1 (5 bases). The CDR3 loop spans 17 amino acids. In DNA form, the CDR3 reads TGTGCCAACAGTCCCGCGACAGTCGTCCTAGCCAAAAACATTCAGTACTTC. It encodes CANSPATVVLAKNIQYF.

This clonotype was detected ten times or more. The chain employs TRBV5-1 and TRBJ1-6; 8 bases are a match to TRBD1. The CDR3 totals 15 residues. Germline V lookup: CDR1 SGHRS, CDR2 YFSETQ. V was pared by 0 bases and J by 8 bases, with 4 bases of the junction left unmatched. The CDR3 region is CASSLAGQVYSPLHF. In DNA form, the CDR3 reads TGCGCCAGCAGCTTGGCGGGACAGGTGTATTCACCCCTCCACTTT.